This TCR beta chain was recorded in a study of blood T cell repertoires in COVID-19. Study at large: Italy, Spain and the United States were the sources of the convalescent and acute COVID-19 samples. T cells, B-cell-depleted T cells, or PBMCs supplied cDNA or gDNA.

In the authors' workflow: It was from reference gene primer amplification that nucleated cell counts were estimated. The repertoire was sequenced with immunoSEQ multiplex PCR; TCRdb's copy has only in-frame clones and lacks some. V and J calls and clone size come straight from that table; D and trimming were deduced from the DNA. Among 100,000 or so clones listed, roughly 84% were seen once. The CDR3 runs 16 residues. Germline CDR1 is SGHRS and CDR2 is YFSETQ. The ends lost 4 bases at V and 2 bases at J; junction bases unmatched: 5. The chain couples TRBV5-1 to TRBJ2-3; 12 bases match TRBD2. What was sequenced was peripheral blood. The clonotype was recovered from a human donor in a cohort sampled during active COVID-19. The CDR3 DNA reads as TGCGCCAGCAGCCCCAGGACTAGCGGGGCCACAGATACGCAGTATTTT. It is translated as CASSPRTSGATDTQYF.